What follows are 28 T cell receptor beta chains derived from one specimen sequenced in a study of T cells after yellow fever vaccination. TCRdb reanalysed the 5' RACE reads using MiXCR and keeps one entry per CDR3 protein. The repertoire has around 310,000 distinct CDR3 sequences, roughly 4.3% of them found once; the top ten carry roughly a fifth. Sequencing used PBMCs, obtained 15 days after the yellow fever booster vaccination. These receptor sequences come from a man aged 18 to 29 who received the YFV17D yellow fever vaccine.

This clonotype was counted at least ten times. This chain uses TRBV7-2 with TRBJ2-3, with D perhaps matching TRBD1 (6 bases). The germline V gene has CDR1 SGHTA and CDR2 FQGNSA. Deletions cut 7 bases from V and 5 bases from J, with 13 bases between. The CDR3 has 13 residues. CDR3 DNA: TGTGCCAGCAAGCCAGGGGCAGAAGATACGCAGTATTTT. Translating gives CASKPGAEDTQYF.

This clonotype appeared a few times. This rearrangement joins TRBV9 to TRBJ1-5; a weak D match, TRBD1 (5 bases). The germline V and J ends were trimmed by 0 bases and 6 bases, with 13 bases remaining between them. Germline assignment: CDR1 SGDLS and CDR2 YYNGEE. The CDR3 consists of 15 residues. CDR3 coding DNA: TGTGCCAGCAGCGTAGCTGGAGGGGAGGGTCAGCCCCAGCATTTT. This encodes CASSVAGGEGQPQHF.

This clonotype was picked up a small number of times. The CDR3 DNA reads as TGTGCCATCAGTGATGGCGAGAGAGATGAGCAGTTCTTC. Protein product: CAISDGERDEQFF. J is TRBJ2-1 and V is TRBV10-3, with unresolved D. The CDR3 contains 13 residues. Germline V lookup: CDR1 ENHRY, CDR2 SYGVKD. The V end was cut by 3 bases, the J end by 8 bases, with 11 bases between.

This clonotype was detected only a few times. This sequence joins TRBV25-1 and TRBJ2-3; D possibly corresponds to TRBD2 (7 bases). Germline V gene lookup returns CDR1 MGHDK and CDR2 SYGVNS. The CDR3 is made up of 20 amino acids. V shed 4 bases and J shed 6 bases, with 32 bases lying between them. The CDR3, as DNA: TGTGCCAGCAGTGTCCCCTGGTATGGGGGCGGGGGTTTCGTTGGGGATACGCAGTATTTT. The encoded protein is CASSVPWYGGGGFVGDTQYF.

This clonotype was seen more than once but under ten times. The V gene is TRBV7-2, the J gene TRBJ2-3; tentatively, D is TRBD2 (7 bases). The CDR3 runs to 17 residues. CDR1 is SGHTA, CDR2 FQGNSA, per germline. The ends were cut back, 5 bases at V and 4 bases at J, with 22 bases in the middle. CDR3 sequence: CASSLNFGGGVADTQYF. The CDR3 region has the DNA TGTGCCAGCAGCCTAAATTTTGGCGGGGGCGTTGCAGATACGCAGTATTTT.

This clonotype was detected only a few times. The rearrangement uses TRBV28 and TRBJ1-5; a possible D gene is TRBD1 (6 bases). The CDR3 length is 16 residues. Trimming removed 6 bases at V and 6 bases at J, with 21 bases between. Germline V CDR1 and CDR2: MDHEN, SYDVKM. The CDR3 region has the DNA TGTGCCAGCAGCTTCCTCCGCAGGGGCGAAAGTCAGCCCCAGCATTTT. The encoded protein is CASSFLRRGESQPQHF.

The chain has TRBV7-9 and TRBJ2-2; unclear D gene. Trimming cost V 5 bases and J 1 base, with 8 bases left between them. The CDR3 spans 14 residues. The germline V gene has CDR1 SEHNR and CDR2 FQNEAQ (reference sequence). The CDR3 DNA reads TGTGCCAGCAGCGCATCAGTGAACACCGGGGAGCTGTTTTTT. Its translation: CASSASVNTGELFF.

This clonotype was observed many times. The rearrangement joins TRBV6-5 to TRBJ2-4; the D gene could be TRBD1 or TRBD2 (5 bases each). Per the germline V gene, CDR1 is MNHEY and CDR2 is SVGAGI. V was trimmed by 6 bases and J by 3 bases, leaving 12 bases between them. CDR3 length: 14 amino acids. CDR3 in DNA: TGTGCCAGCAGCCACGGGGCCCTCAAAAACATTCAGTACTTC. Protein product: CASSHGALKNIQYF.

In its sample, this clonotype was seen a few times. The rearrangement uses TRBV5-1 and TRBJ2-2, with 8 bases identical to TRBD1. The J segment lost 3 bases and the V segment lost 4 bases, leaving 8 bases of the junction unmatched. Germline V gene data show CDR1 as SGHRS and CDR2 as YFSETQ. The CDR3 spans 16 residues. CDR3 in amino acids: CASSTGQGGYTGELFF. The DNA for the CDR3 is TGCGCCAGCAGCACCGGACAGGGTGGCTACACCGGGGAGCTGTTTTTT.

This chain uses TRBV5-5 with TRBJ2-7; D might be TRBD1 (5 bases). This CDR3 has 15 amino acids. Per the germline V gene, CDR1 is SGHKS and CDR2 is YYEKEE (reference sequence). V gave up 3 bases and J gave up 3 bases, with 16 bases separating them. The CDR3 nucleotides read TGTGCCAGCAGCTGGGATCCAGGGCGCGTCTACGAGCAGTACGTC. Translated, it gives CASSWDPGRVYEQYV.

This clonotype was counted ten times or more. V usage is TRBV6-2 or TRBV6-3 and J usage is TRBJ2-1, with unresolved D. V was trimmed by 4 bases and J by 7 bases, leaving 8 bases between them. Germline CDR1 reads MNHEY; CDR2 reads SVGEGT. The CDR3 consists of 12 residues. CDR3 sequence: CASSSRGNEQFF. The CDR3 coding sequence is TGTGCCAGCAGTTCCCGAGGTAATGAGCAGTTCTTC.

This clonotype was picked up many times. The chain employs TRBV9 and TRBJ2-3; no clear D gene. The germline gives CDR1 SGDLS, CDR2 YYNGEE. Between the trimmed V and J ends, which lost 3 bases and 6 bases, there was a span of 11 bases. The CDR3 runs to 13 residues. CDR3 DNA: TGTGCCAGCAGCGCCGATTGGGCGGATACGCAGTATTTT. Translation: CASSADWADTQYF.

The chain carries TRBV29-1 and TRBJ2-6, with 8 bases identical to TRBD1. Germline values: CDR1 SQVTM, CDR2 ANQGSEA. CDR3 length equals 15 residues. J lost 4 bases, V lost 6 bases, and 8 bases had no gene match. CDR3 bases: TGCAGCGTGAGGGAGACAGGGGACGGGGCCAACGTCCTGACTTTC. Residues: CSVRETGDGANVLTF.

This clonotype was picked up many times. The rearrangement joins TRBV5-6 to TRBJ1-1, with unresolved D. The germline CDR1 and CDR2 sequences are SGHDT and YYEEEE. V lost 1 base and J lost 4, with 5 bases in between. This CDR3 is built from 12 residues. In nucleotides, the CDR3 is TGTGCCAGCAGCTTGAAGAGCACTGAAGCTTTCTTT. Translated, it gives CASSLKSTEAFF.

In this sample, this clonotype turned up a few times. This chain uses TRBV19 with TRBJ1-3; a possible D gene is TRBD1 (5 bases). Trimming pared 7 bases from V and 0 bases from J, leaving 16 bases between. This CDR3 spans 16 amino acids. Germline V gene sequence: CDR1 LNHDA, CDR2 SQIVND (reference sequence). In DNA, the CDR3 is TGTGCCAGTACTACCTTCAACAGGAACTCTGGAAACACCATATATTTT. It encodes CASTTFNRNSGNTIYF.

In its sample, this clonotype was seen a few times. The chain employs TRBV5-4 and TRBJ2-1; no definite D call. Germline CDR1 and CDR2: SGHNT and YYREEE (reference sequence). V gave up 4 bases and J gave up 8 bases, with 10 bases separating them. This CDR3 has 12 residues. The CDR3 DNA reads TGTGCCAGCAGCCGCCCCCTCGATGAGCAGTTCTTC. Protein: CASSRPLDEQFF. The full variable domain, with the rest looked up from reference TRBV5-4 and TRBJ2-1, is ETGVTQSPTHLIKTRGQQVTLRCSSQSGHNTVSWYQQALGQGPQFIFQYYREEENGRGNFPPRFSGLQFPNYSSELNVNALELDDSALYLCASSRPLDEQFFGPGTRLTVL.

This clonotype was picked up many times. The chain couples TRBV20-1 to TRBJ2-7; TRBD1 matches at 9 bases. Germline V lookup: CDR1 DFQATT, CDR2 SNEGSKA (reference sequence). Trimming cost V 4 bases and J 6 bases; bases outside gene matches: 10. The CDR3 contains 14 residues. The CDR3 region has the DNA TGCAGTGCTAAAGGACAGGGGAGGGAGCTCGAGCAGTACGTC. Translating it yields CSAKGQGRELEQYV.

CDR3: CASSPQHKTNTEAFF. The CDR3 coding sequence is TGTGCCAGCAGTCCTCAACATAAAACGAACACTGAAGCTTTCTTT. The chain uses TRBV2 and TRBJ1-1; D gene unclear. Germline assignment: CDR1 SNHLY and CDR2 FYNNEI. Between the trimmed V and J ends, which lost 5 bases and 1 base, there was a span of 14 bases. The CDR3 covers 15 residues.

This rearrangement joins TRBV4-2 to TRBJ2-6; D not certain. Between the trimmed V and J ends, which lost 0 bases and 0 bases, there was a span of 6 bases. The CDR3 is made up of 16 amino acids. In germline, CDR1 is LGHNA, CDR2 YNFKEQ. DNA for the CDR3: TGTGCCAGCAGCCAAGAGGGCCCCTCTGGGGCCAACGTCCTGACTTTC. It yields the protein CASSQEGPSGANVLTF.

In its sample, this clonotype was seen a few times. V is TRBV20-1 and J is TRBJ1-5; 11 bases line up with TRBD1. CDR1 and CDR2 from the germline V gene are DFQATT and SNEGSKA (reference sequence). The CDR3 runs to 14 residues. Unmatched junction bases numbered 7, after V lost 6 bases and J lost 6 bases. This CDR3 reads CSAEAGTGGQPQHF. CDR3 bases: TGCAGTGCCGAGGCTGGGACAGGGGGTCAGCCCCAGCATTTT.

This clonotype was seen many times. V is TRBV29-1 and J is TRBJ2-1, with 8 bases identical to TRBD2. The CDR3 has 15 amino acids. J gave up 3 bases and V 0 bases, and 4 bases lay outside the gene matches. Germline assignment: CDR1 SQVTM and CDR2 ANQGSEA. DNA for the CDR3: TGCAGCGTTGAAGATTACGGGGGGGGCTACAATGAGCAGTTCTTC. It specifies CSVEDYGGGYNEQFF.

This clonotype was recorded at least ten times. J is TRBJ1-6 and V is TRBV7-2, with no clear D. The CDR3 has 12 amino acids. Germline CDR1 SGHTA, CDR2 FQGNSA. V was pared by 2 bases and J by 11 bases, with 7 bases between. The CDR3 loop is CASSLFGPPLHF. As DNA, the CDR3 is TGTGCCAGCAGCTTATTCGGCCCACCCCTCCACTTT.

A few counts support this clonotype. The V and J genes are TRBV24-1 and TRBJ2-3, with D possibly TRBD2 on 7 matching bases. The CDR3 consists of 15 residues. CDR1 is KGHDR and CDR2 is SFDVKD in the germline V gene. The ends were cut back, 3 bases at V and 3 bases at J, with 12 bases in the middle. The CDR3 nucleotides are TGTGCCACCAGTGATCCCGGGGGGCCAACAGATACGCAGTATTTT. Translated: CATSDPGGPTDTQYF.

This clonotype was detected many times. This chain joins TRBV21-1 and TRBJ2-1. TRBV21-1 is annotated as a pseudogene. The CDR3 sequence is 14 residues long. CDR3 sequence reads: CASSKGKSHNEQFF. CDR3 bases: TGTGCCAGCAGCAAGGGGAAAAGTCACAATGAGCAGTTCTTC.

The chain uses TRBV29-1 and TRBJ2-3; D is ambiguous. Trimming took 1 base from V and 5 from J, leaving 4 bases between them. The CDR3 consists of 11 residues. In germline, CDR1 is SQVTM, CDR2 ANQGSEA. The chain's CDR3 is CSVEGRDTQYF. The CDR3 coding sequence is TGCAGCGTTGAAGGAAGAGATACGCAGTATTTT.

The gene calls are TRBV20-1 and TRBJ1-1; D might be TRBD1 (6 bases). There are 14 residues in the CDR3. Germline values: CDR1 DFQATT, CDR2 SNEGSKA (reference sequence). Trimming removed 1 base at V and 6 bases at J, with 15 bases between. The CDR3 region has the DNA TGCAGTGCTAGAGGCCCCTGGGGGGGCCCTGAAGCTTTCTTT. Its protein product is CSARGPWGGPEAFF.

This clonotype has a count of ten or more. The rearrangement uses TRBV5-6 and TRBJ2-3, with TRBD2 matching over 7 bases. Germline CDR1 SGHDT, CDR2 YYEEEE. Losses at the gene ends were 6 bases for V and 2 bases for J; bases not matched to a gene: 9. The CDR3 sequence is 15 residues long. In DNA, the CDR3 is TGTGCCAGCATCGGCCGACGGGACTACACAGATACGCAGTATTTT. Translation: CASIGRRDYTDTQYF.

This chain links TRBV5-1 with TRBJ2-5; weak D call: TRBD2 (6 bases). Germline CDR1 and CDR2: SGHRS and YFSETQ. V lost 4 bases and J 1 base, leaving 14 bases between the germline ends. The CDR3 sequence is 15 residues long. For the CDR3, the DNA is TGCGCCAGCAGCACAGGTTCAGCGGGCCAAGAGACCCAGTACTTC. Protein sequence: CASSTGSAGQETQYF.